The T cell receptor beta chain described here comes from a study of blood T cell repertoires in COVID-19. Overall study context: T cells, B-cell-depleted T cells, or PBMCs provided the cDNA or gDNA that served as material.

The CDR3 extends over 15 amino acids. V lost 0 bases and J lost 1; bases outside the gene matches: 2. Per germline, CDR1 SGHRS and CDR2 YFSETQ. Study processing details: Estimation of nucleated cell counts relied on the amplification of reference gene primers. Profiling relied on immunoSEQ multiplex PCR, and the TCRdb table lists in-frame clones only, not all of them. Clone size and the V and J calls come from that table; the DNA yielded D and trimming. The table lists about 390,000 clones, just under 90% of them singletons. Ages ranged from about 18 to 89 years, with residence in fewer than 25 US areas.

Sequencing was done on a sample of PBMCs or T cells enriched from blood (not recorded which). The TCR was taken from a woman between 50 and 59 years old who had recovered from COVID-19. The rearrangement links TRBV5-1 to TRBJ2-5, with 8 bases matching TRBD2. Written as DNA, the CDR3 is TGCGCCAGCAGCTTGGAGGCGGGAGGCCAAGAGACCCAGTACTTC. Residues: CASSLEAGGQETQYF.